Described below is a single T cell receptor (beta chain) sequence and its context. The specificity of this receptor is unknown. Base qualities are not provided; no much larger clone lies one nucleotide away. Enrolling through a virtual design, the prospective study's participants ranged in age from roughly 18 to 90 years and lived across roughly 24 United States geographic areas. To assign participants to cohorts, the prospective study relied on clinical history that participants themselves reported in a screening survey and a study questionnaire. Recovered participants in ImmuneRACE Cohort 3 were defined as having two consecutive negative NP/OP PCR tests, clearance from a healthcare professional, or resolution of symptoms. In the prospective study, whole blood, serum and a nasopharyngeal or oropharyngeal swab were collected from each participant by mobile phlebotomists. Prospective study participants could optionally give additional blood draws and questionnaires over an approximately 2-month period. Before DNA extraction, blood samples from the prospective study were shipped at room temperature or frozen.

The data belong to a study of blood T cell repertoires in COVID-19 (dated by TCRdb to the early 2020s). At the level of the whole study: Samples covering the acute and convalescent phases of COVID-19 were provided by collaborators in the United States, Italy and Spain. The prospective study material was composed of cDNA or gDNA derived from T cells, B-cell-depleted T cells, or PBMCs. The dataset comprised deeply sampled blood TCRbeta repertoires from subjects exposed to, actively infected with, or recovered from COVID-19. A freely available public database, intended as a resource for researchers studying the immune response to SARS-CoV-2, is where the repertoires were released. Samples were obtained from the ongoing ImmuneRACE study (first 160 participants) and from 1,254 subjects provided by 6 global collaborators. The sample metadata nearly always contained a de-identified subject ID, COVID-19 status, age in years and sex. Where HLA class I and class II types were available, the types were taken from metadata supplied by the sample provider, not from assay-based typing.

The immunoSEQ Assay, a bias-controlled multiplex PCR, was used to amplify TCRbeta CDR3 regions from genomic DNA. The authors' analysis ran thus. The number of nucleated cells in each sample was estimated from the amplification of reference gene primers within the assay. To quantify the absolute abundance of each unique TCRbeta CDR3 rearrangement, sequence reads were collapsed and filtered. For each sample, productive Simpson clonality was calculated as the square root of Simpson's diversity index across productive rearrangements. Drawn from immuneACCESS, this table holds only the in-frame rearrangements with V and J called that TCRdb kept. Clones are partly lost; checked studies trace under half to an unresolved V gene and leave the rest unexplained. Clonal size and the V and J genes are those of that table, whereas D and trimming came from the DNA. The sample has approximately 220,000 clones on record, 85% to 90% of them singletons. Clones ranked in the top ten supply about 1.2% of the sample.

Summary of the overall study and its limitations: The amount of clinical and demographic metadata varied by source and participant and was provided uncurated.

Trimming leaves V shorter by 1 base and J shorter by 4 bases, with the junction holding 8 bases beyond the gene matches. CDR1 and CDR2, looked up from the germline V gene, are MGHRA and YSYEKL. Including the terminal cysteine and phenylalanine, the CDR3 comprises 16 residues. The only DNA kept is the CDR3, 48 bases in frame from the first base. Sequencing used PBMCs or T cells enriched from blood (not recorded which). The TCR comes from a man younger than 45 who had recovered from COVID-19. The rearranged chain carries TRBV4-1 and TRBJ2-5, with 8 bases matching TRBD1. Read as DNA, the sequence is TGCGCCAGCAGCCAAGTGGGAGGACAGGGCGGAGAGACCCAGTACTTC. It codes for CASSQVGGQGGETQYF.